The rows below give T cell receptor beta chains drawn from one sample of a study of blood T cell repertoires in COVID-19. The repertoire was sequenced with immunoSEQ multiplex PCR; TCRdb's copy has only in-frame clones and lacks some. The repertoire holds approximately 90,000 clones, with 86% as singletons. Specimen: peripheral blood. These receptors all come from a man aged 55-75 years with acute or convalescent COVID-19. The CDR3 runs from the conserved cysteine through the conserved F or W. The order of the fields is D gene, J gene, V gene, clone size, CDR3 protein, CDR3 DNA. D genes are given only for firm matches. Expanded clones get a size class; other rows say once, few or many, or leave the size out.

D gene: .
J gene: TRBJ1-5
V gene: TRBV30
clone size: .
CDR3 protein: CAWSVGGRTRQHF
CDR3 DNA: TGTGCCTGGAGTGTAGGAGGCCGCACACGCCAGCATTTT

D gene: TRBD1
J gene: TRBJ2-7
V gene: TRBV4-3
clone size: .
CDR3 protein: CASSQDRTTGGEQYF
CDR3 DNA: TGCGCCAGCAGCCAAGATAGGACTACAGGGGGCGAGCAGTATTTC

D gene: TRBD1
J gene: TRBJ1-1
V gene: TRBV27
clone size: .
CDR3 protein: CASSQRTYRGPEAFF
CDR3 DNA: TGTGCCAGCAGTCAACGCACTTACAGGGGCCCTGAAGCTTTCTTT

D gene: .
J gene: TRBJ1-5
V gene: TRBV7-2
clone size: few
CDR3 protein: CASSPAIGGHQPQHF
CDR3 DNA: TGTGCCAGCAGCCCTGCGATCGGAGGTCATCAGCCCCAGCATTTT

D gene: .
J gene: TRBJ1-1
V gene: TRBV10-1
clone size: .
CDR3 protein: CASSGQSNTEAFF
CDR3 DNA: TGCGCCAGCAGTGGACAGTCGAACACTGAAGCTTTCTTT

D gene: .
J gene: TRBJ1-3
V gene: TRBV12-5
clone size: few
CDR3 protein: CASGLEATGSGNTIYF
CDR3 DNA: TGTGCTAGTGGTCTCGAAGCGACAGGCTCTGGAAACACCATATATTTT

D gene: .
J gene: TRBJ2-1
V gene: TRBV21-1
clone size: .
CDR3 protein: CASSGTTGVTYNEQFF
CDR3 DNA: TGTGCCAGCAGCGGTACAACAGGGGTCACCTACAATGAGCAGTTCTTC

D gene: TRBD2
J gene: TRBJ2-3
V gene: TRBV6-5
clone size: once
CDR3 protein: CASRSGRASADTQYF
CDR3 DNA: TGTGCCAGCCGTAGCGGGAGGGCTTCCGCAGATACGCAGTATTTT

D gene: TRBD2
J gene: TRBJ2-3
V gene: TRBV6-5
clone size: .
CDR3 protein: CATSTSGNTDTQYF
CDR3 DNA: TGTGCCACCTCGACTAGCGGGAACACAGATACGCAGTATTTT

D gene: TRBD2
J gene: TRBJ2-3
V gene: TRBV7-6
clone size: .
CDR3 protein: CASSAWGQRGGRDTQYF
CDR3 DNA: TGTGCCAGCAGCGCGTGGGGCCAGCGGGGGGGCCGGGATACGCAGTATTTT

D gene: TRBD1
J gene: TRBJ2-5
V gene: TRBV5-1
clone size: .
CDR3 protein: CASSSKVRGTGEAQYF
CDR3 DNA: TGCGCCAGCAGCTCAAAAGTTCGGGGGACAGGGGAGGCCCAGTACTTC

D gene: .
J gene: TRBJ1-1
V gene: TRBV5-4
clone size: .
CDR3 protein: CASSSQILTEAFF
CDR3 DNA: TGTGCCAGCAGCTCCCAAATACTCACTGAAGCTTTCTTT

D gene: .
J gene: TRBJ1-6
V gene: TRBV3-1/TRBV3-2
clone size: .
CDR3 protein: CASSVGGGGSPLHF
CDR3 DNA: TGTGCCAGCAGCGTCGGCGGGGGCGGATCACCCCTCCACTTT

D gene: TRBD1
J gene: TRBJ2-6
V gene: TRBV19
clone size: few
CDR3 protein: CASSASQGWAGANVLTF
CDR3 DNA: TGTGCCAGTAGTGCCTCACAGGGGTGGGCTGGGGCCAACGTCCTGACTTTC

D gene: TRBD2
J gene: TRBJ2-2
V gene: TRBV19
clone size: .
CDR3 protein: CASSIGQREMNTGELFF
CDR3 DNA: TGTGCCAGTAGTATAGGTCAGCGGGAGATGAACACCGGGGAGCTGTTTTTT

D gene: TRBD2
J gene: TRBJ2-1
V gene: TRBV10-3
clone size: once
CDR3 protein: CAISESRASGDNNEQFF
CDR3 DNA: TGTGCCATCAGTGAGTCGAGGGCTAGCGGGGATAACAATGAGCAGTTCTTC

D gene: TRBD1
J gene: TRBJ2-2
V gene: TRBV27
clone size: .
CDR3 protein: CASSFGDRGPRGELFF
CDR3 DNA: TGTGCCAGCAGTTTTGGGGACAGGGGGCCTCGCGGGGAGCTGTTTTTT

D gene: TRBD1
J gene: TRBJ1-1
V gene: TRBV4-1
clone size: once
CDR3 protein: CASSHSNGQVRPEAFF
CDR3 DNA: TGCGCCAGCAGCCACTCCAACGGACAGGTACGGCCTGAAGCTTTCTTT

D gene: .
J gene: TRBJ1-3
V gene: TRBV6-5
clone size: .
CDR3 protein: CASSYGAGAGNTIYF
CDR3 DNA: TGTGCCAGCAGTTACGGGGCAGGGGCTGGAAACACCATATATTTT

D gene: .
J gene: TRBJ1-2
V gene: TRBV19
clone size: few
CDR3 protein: CASRGQKGYGYTF
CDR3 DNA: TGTGCCAGTAGAGGACAGAAAGGCTATGGCTACACCTTC

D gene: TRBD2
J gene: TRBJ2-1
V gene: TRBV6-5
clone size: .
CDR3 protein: CASSIGGEYNEQFF
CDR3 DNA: TGTGCCAGTAGTATCGGGGGGGAGTACAATGAGCAGTTCTTC

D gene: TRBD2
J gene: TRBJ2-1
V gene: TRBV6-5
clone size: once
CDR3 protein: CASGSSGSTYNEQFF
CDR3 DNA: TGTGCCAGCGGATCTAGCGGGAGCACCTACAATGAGCAGTTCTTC

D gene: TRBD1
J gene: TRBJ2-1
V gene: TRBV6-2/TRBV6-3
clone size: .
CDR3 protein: CASSYSTPTGGSYNEQFF
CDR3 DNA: TGTGCCAGCAGTTACTCGACCCCTACAGGGGGCTCCTACAATGAGCAGTTCTTC

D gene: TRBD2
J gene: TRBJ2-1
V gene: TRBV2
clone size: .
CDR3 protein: CASSGSGRNNEQFF
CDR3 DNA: TGTGCCAGCAGTGGTAGCGGGAGGAACAATGAGCAGTTCTTC

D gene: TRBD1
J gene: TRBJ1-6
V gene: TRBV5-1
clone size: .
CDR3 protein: CASSLEDRGSSPLHF
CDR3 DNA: TGCGCCAGCAGCTTGGAGGACAGGGGATCATCACCCCTCCACTTT